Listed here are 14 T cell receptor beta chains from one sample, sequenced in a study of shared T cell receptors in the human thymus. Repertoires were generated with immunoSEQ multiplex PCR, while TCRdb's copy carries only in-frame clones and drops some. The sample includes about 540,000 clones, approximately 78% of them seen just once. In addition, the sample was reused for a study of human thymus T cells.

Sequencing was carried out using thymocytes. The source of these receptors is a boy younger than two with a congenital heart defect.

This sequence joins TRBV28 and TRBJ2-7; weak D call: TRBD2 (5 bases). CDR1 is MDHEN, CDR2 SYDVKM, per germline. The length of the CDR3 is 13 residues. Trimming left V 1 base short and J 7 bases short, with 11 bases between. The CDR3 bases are TGTGCCAGCAGTTTATTGGGCCAGCGGGAGCAGTACTTC. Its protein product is CASSLLGQREQYF.

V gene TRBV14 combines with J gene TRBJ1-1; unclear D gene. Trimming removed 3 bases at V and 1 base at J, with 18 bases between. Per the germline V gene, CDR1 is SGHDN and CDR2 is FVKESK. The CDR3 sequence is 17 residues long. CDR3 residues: CASSHLRDGLENTEAFF. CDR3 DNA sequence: TGTGCCAGCAGCCACCTCCGAGACGGGTTAGAGAACACTGAAGCTTTCTTT.

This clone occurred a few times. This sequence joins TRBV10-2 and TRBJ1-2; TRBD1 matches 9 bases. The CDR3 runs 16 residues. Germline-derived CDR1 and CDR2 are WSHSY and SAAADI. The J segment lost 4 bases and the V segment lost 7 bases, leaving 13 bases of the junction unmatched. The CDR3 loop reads CASTLTGGGRGYGYTF. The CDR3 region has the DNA TGCGCCAGCACTTTGACAGGGGGAGGGCGAGGCTATGGCTACACCTTC.

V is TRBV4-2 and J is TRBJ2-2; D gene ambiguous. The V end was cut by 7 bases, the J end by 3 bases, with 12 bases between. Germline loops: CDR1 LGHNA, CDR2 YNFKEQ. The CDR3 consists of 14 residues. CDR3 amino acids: CASNTRRDTGELFF. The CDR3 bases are TGTGCCAGCAACACCAGACGGGACACCGGGGAGCTGTTTTTT.

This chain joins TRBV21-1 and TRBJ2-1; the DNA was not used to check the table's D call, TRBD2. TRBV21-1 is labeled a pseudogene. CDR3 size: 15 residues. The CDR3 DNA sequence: TGTGCCAGCAGCAAAGACCCGGAGAGGTACAATGAGCAGTTCTTC. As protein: CASSKDPERYNEQFF.

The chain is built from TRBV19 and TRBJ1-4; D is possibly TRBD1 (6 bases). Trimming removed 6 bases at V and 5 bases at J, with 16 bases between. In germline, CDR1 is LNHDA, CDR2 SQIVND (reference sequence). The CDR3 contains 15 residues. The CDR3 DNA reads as TGTGCCAGTAGCTTACTGTGGGGGCCCAATGAAAAACTGTTTTTT. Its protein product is CASSLLWGPNEKLFF. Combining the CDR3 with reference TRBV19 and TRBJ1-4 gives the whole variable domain DGGITQSPKYLFRKEGQNVTLSCEQNLNHDAMYWYRQDPGQGLRLIYYSQIVNDFQKGDIAEGYSVSREKKESFPLTVTSAQKNPTAFYLCASSLLWGPNEKLFFGSGTQLSVL.

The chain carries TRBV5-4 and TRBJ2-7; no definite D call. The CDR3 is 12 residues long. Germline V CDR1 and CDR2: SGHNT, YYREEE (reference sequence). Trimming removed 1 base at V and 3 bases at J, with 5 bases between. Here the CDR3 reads CASSLSGYEQYF. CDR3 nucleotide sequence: TGTGCCAGCAGCTTGTCGGGCTACGAGCAGTACTTC.

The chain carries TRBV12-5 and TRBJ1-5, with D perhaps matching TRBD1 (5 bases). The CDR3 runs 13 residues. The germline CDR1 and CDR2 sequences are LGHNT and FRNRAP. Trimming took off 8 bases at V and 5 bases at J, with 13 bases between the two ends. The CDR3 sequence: CASSQDIYQPQHF. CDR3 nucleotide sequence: TGTGCTAGTAGCCAGGACATCTATCAGCCCCAGCATTTT.

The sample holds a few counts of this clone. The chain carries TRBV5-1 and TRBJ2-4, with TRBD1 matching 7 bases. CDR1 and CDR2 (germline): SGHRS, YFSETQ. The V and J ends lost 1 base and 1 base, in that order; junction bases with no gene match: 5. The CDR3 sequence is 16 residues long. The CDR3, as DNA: TGCGCCAGCAGCTTGACAGGGGCTTGGGCCAAAAACATTCAGTACTTC. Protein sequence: CASSLTGAWAKNIQYF.

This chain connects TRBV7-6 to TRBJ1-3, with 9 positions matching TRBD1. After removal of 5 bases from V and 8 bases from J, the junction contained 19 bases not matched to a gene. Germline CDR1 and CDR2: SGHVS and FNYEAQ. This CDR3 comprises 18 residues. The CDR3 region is CASSPQGGTGCPWDTIYF. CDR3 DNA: TGTGCCAGCAGCCCGCAGGGCGGGACAGGGTGCCCGTGGGACACCATATATTTT.

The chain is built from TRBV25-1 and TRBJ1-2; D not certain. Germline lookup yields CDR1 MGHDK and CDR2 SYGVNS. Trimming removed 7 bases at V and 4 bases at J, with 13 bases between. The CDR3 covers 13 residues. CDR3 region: CASKGAPGYGYTF. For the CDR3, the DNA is TGTGCCAGCAAGGGAGCGCCAGGCTATGGCTACACCTTC.

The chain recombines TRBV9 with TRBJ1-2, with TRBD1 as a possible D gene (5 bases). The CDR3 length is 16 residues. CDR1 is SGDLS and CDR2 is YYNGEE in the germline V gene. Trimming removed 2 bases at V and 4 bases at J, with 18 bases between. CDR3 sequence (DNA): TGTGCCAGCAGCGTGGGACCCGACGAGCGGGGCTATGGCTACACCTTC. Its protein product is CASSVGPDERGYGYTF.

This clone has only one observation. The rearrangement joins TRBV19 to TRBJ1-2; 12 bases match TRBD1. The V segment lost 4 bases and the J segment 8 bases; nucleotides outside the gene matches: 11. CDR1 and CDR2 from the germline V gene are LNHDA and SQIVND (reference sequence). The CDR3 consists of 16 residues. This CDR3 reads CASSTPRDRGRGGYTF. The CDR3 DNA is TGTGCCAGTAGTACCCCGAGGGACAGGGGGCGAGGAGGCTACACCTTC.

In DNA, the CDR3 is TGTGCCAGCAGGGCCCGACAGGGGACCTATGGCTACACCTTC. Protein: CASRARQGTYGYTF. The chain joins TRBV28 to TRBJ1-2; 8 bases fit TRBD1. Per the germline V gene, CDR1 is MDHEN and CDR2 is SYDVKM. The J segment lost 4 bases and the V segment lost 6 bases, leaving 7 bases of the junction unmatched. The CDR3 contains 14 residues.